This record looks at one T cell receptor beta chain sequence and its context. Antigen specificity is unknown. This entry comes from a study of vaccination and CD4 T cells after COVID-19. Turning to the study itself: At a median around 72 days (range 14 to 241) after dose two, post-vaccine samples were obtained. A CEFX pool, an HIV-1 Nef pool, or else no peptide went into the control cultures.

Sequenced with the Oncomine TCR Beta short-read assay was DNA taken from cultured CD4+ T cells. From CD4+ T cells that had been cultured, genomic DNA was extracted. TCRdb reprocessed the PCR reads with MiXCR, giving one entry per CDR3 protein. The profile shows nearly 15,000 distinct CDR3 sequences, less than 70% of them singletons. The treatment here: approximately nine-day PBMC culture with coronavirus spike peptide pools or control peptides (ViraFEST assay). Antigen-specific T cell expansion with peptide pools preceded TCR sequencing in the ViraFEST approach. The sequence was collected from a human donor who had recovered from COVID-19. The sequencing used CD4+ T cells from blood, cultured in vitro, collected before SARS-CoV-2 vaccination.

The CDR3: CASSLDAGRYEQYF. The CDR3 nucleotides are TGTGCCAGCAGCTTAGACGCGGGCCGCTACGAGCAGTACTTC. The V call is TRBV7-2, the J call TRBJ2-7; a possible D gene is TRBD2 (5 bases). Germline CDR1 and CDR2: SGHTA and FQGNSA. This CDR3 is built from 14 residues. Between the trimmed V and J ends, which lost 1 base and 3 bases, there was a span of 10 bases.